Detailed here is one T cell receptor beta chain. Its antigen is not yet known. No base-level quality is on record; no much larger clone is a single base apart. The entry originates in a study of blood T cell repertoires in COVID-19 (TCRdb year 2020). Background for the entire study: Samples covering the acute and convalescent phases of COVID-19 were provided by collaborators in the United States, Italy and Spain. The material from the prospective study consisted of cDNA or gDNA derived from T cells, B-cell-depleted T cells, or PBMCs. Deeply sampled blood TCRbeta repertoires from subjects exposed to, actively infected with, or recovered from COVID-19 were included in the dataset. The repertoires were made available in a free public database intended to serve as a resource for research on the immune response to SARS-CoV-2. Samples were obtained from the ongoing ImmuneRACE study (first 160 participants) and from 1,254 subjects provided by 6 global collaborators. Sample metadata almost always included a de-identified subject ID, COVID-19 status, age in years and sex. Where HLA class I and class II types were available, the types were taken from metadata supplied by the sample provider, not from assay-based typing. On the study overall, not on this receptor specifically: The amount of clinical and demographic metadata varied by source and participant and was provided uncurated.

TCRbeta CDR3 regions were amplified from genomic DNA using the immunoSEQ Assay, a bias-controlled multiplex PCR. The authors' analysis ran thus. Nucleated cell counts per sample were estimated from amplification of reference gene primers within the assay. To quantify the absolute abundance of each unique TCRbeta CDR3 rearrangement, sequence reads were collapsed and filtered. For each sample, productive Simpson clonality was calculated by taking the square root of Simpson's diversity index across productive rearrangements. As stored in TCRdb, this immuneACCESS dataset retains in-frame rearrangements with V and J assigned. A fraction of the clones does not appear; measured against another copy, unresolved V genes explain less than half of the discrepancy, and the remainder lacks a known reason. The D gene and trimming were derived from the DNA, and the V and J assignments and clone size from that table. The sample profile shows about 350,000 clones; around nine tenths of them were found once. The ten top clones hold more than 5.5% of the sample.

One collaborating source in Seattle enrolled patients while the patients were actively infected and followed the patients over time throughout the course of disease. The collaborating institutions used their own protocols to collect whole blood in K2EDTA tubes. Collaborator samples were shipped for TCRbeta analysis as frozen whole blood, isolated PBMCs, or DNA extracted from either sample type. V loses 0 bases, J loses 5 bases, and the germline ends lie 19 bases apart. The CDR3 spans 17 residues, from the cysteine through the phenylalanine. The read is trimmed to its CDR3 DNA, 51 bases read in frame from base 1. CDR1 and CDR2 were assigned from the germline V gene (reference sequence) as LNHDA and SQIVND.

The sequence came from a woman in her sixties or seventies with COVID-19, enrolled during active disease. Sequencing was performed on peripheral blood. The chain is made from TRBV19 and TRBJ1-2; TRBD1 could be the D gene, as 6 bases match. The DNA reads TGTGCCAGTAGTATAGATCTCGGCACAGGGTCGACATATGGCTACACCTTC. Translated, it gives CASSIDLGTGSTYGYTF.